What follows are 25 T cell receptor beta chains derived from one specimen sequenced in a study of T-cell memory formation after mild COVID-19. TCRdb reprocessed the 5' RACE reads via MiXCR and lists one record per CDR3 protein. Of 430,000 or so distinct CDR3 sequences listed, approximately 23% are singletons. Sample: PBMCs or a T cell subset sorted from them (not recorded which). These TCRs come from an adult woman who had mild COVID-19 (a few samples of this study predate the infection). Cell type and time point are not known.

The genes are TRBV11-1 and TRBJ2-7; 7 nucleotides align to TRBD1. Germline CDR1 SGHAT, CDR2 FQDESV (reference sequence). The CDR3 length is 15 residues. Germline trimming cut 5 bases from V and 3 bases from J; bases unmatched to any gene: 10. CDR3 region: CASSPYRDSNYEQYF. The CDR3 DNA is TGTGCCAGCAGCCCCTACCGGGACAGCAACTACGAGCAGTACTTC.

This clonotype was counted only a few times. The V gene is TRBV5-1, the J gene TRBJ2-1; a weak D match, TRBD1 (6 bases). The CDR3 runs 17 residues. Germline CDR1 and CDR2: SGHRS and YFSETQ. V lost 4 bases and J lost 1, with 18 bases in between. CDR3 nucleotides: TGCGCCAGCAGCCTCAGACAGGAAAGAAGGTCCTACAATGAGCAGTTCTTC. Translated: CASSLRQERRSYNEQFF.

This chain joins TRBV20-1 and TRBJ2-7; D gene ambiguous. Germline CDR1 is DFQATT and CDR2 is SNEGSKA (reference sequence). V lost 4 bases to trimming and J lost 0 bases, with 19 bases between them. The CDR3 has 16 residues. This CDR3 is CSATWSRTQFSYEQYF. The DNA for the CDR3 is TGCAGTGCTACGTGGTCGCGGACCCAGTTCTCCTACGAGCAGTACTTC.

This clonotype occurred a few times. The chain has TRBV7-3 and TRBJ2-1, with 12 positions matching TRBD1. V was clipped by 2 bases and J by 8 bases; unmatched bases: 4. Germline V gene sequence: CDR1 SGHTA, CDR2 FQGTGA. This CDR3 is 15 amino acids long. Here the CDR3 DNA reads TGTGCCAGCAGCTTAGCCGGGACAGGGGGCTATGAGCAGTTCTTC. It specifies CASSLAGTGGYEQFF.

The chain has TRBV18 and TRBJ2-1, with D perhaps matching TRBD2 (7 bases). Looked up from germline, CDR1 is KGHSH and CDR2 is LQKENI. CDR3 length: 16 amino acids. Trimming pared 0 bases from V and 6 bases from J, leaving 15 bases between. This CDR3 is CASSPPKTSRGNEQFF. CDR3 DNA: TGTGCCAGCTCACCACCGAAGACTAGCAGGGGCAATGAGCAGTTCTTC.

The CDR3, as DNA: TGCGCCAGCAGCTTGGGGGCGGACCAAGAGACCCAGTACTTC. Protein: CASSLGADQETQYF. V is TRBV5-1 and J is TRBJ2-5; no clear D gene. Germline V gene data show CDR1 as SGHRS and CDR2 as YFSETQ. The CDR3 contains 14 residues. V was clipped by 0 bases and J by 0 bases, with 6 bases between them.

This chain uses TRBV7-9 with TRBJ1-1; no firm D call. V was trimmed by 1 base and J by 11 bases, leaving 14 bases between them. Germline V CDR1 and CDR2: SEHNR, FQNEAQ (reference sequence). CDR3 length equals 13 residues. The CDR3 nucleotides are TGTGCCAGCAGCTTAGTCGGGAGGAAAGATGCTTTCTTT. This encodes CASSLVGRKDAFF.

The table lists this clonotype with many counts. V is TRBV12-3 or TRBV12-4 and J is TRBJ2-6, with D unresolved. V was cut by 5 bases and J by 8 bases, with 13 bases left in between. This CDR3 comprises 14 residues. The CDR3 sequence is CASSPPTSSNVLTF. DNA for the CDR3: TGTGCCAGCAGTCCCCCGACGAGTTCCAACGTCCTGACTTTC.

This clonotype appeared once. CDR3 coding DNA: TGTGCCAGCAGCTTCGGACAGGGTGGAAACGAGCAGTACTTC. This codes for CASSFGQGGNEQYF. The chain uses TRBV5-6 and TRBJ2-7; 8 bases are shared with TRBD1. V lost 2 bases to trimming and J lost 5 bases; unmatched junction nucleotides: 6. The CDR3 is made up of 14 amino acids. The germline V gene has CDR1 SGHDT and CDR2 YYEEEE.

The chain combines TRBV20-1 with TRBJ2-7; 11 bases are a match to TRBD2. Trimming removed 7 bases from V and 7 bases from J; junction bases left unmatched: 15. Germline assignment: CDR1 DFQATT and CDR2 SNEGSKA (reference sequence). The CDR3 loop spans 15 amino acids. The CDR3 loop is CSVIQTSGIPREQYF. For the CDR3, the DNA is TGCAGTGTTATCCAGACTAGCGGGATACCCCGGGAGCAGTACTTC.

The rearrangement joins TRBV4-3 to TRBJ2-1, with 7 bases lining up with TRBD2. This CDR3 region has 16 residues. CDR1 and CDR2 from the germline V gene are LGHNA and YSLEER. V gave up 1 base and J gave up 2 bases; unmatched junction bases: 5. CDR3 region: CASSQGHRGAYNEQFF. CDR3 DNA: TGCGCCAGCAGCCAAGGGCACCGGGGGGCCTACAATGAGCAGTTCTTC.

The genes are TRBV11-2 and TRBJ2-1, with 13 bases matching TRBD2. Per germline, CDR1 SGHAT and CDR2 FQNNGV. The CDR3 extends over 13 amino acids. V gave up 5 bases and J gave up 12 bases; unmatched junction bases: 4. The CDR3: CASSLGTSGMQFF. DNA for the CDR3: TGTGCCAGCAGCCTCGGGACTAGCGGGATGCAGTTCTTC.

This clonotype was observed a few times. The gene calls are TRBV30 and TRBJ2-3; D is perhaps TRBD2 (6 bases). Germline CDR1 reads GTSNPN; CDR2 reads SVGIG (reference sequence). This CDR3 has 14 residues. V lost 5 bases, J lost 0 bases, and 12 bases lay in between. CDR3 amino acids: CAWGSGSSTDTQYF. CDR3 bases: TGTGCCTGGGGTTCCGGGAGTAGCACAGATACGCAGTATTTT.

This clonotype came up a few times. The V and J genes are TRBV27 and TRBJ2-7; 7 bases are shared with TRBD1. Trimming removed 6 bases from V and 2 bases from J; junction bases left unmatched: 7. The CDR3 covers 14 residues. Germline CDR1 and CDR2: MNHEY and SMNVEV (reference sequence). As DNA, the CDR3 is TGTGCCAGCAGGGCGACAGGGTTAGCCTACGAGCAGTACTTC. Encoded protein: CASRATGLAYEQYF.

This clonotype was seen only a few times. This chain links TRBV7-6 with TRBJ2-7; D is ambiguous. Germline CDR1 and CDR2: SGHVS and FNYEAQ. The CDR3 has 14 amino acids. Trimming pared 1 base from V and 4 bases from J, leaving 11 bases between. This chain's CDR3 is CASSLVGSQYEQYF. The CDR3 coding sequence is TGTGCCAGCAGCTTAGTAGGCTCTCAGTACGAGCAGTACTTC.

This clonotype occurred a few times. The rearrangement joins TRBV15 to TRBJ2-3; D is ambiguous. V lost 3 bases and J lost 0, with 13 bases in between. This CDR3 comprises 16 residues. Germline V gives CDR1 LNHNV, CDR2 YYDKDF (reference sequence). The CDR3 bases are TGTGCCACCAGCAGCGAGCAAACCTATAGCACAGATACGCAGTATTTT. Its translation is CATSSEQTYSTDTQYF.

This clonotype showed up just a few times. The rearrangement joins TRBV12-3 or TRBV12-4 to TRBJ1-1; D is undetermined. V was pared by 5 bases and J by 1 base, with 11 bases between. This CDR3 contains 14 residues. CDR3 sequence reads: CASSEVGWNTEAFF. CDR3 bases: TGTGCCAGCAGTGAGGTGGGGTGGAACACTGAAGCTTTCTTT.

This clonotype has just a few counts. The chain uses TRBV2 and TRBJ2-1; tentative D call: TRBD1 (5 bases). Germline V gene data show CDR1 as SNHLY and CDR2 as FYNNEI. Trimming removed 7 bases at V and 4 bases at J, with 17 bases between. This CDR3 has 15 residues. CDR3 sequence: CASTAGHPSYNEQFF. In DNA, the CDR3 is TGTGCCAGCACCGCAGGACATCCTTCGTACAATGAGCAGTTCTTC. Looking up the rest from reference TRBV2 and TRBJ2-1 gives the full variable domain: EPEVTQTPSHQVTQMGQEVILRCVPISNHLYFYWYRQILGQKVEFLVSFYNNEISEKSEIFDDQFSVERPDGSNFTLKIRSTKLEDSAMYFCASTAGHPSYNEQFFGPGTRLTVL.

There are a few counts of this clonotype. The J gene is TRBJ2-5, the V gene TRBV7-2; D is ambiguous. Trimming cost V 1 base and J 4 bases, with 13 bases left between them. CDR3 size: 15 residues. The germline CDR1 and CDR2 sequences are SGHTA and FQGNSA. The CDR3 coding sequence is TGTGCCAGCAGCTTAGTCGCGAAGATGGTAGAGACCCAGTACTTC. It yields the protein CASSLVAKMVETQYF.

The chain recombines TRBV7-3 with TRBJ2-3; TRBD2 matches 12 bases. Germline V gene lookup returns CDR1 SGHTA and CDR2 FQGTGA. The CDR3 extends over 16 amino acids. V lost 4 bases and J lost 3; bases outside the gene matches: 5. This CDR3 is CASSSRTSGATDTQYF. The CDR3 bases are TGTGCCAGCAGCTCCAGGACTAGCGGGGCTACAGATACGCAGTATTTT.

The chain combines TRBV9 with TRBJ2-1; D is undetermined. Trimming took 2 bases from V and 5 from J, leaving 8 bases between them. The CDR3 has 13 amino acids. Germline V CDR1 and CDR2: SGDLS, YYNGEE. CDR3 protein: CASSVYMNNEQFF. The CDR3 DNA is TGTGCCAGCAGCGTTTATATGAACAATGAGCAGTTCTTC.

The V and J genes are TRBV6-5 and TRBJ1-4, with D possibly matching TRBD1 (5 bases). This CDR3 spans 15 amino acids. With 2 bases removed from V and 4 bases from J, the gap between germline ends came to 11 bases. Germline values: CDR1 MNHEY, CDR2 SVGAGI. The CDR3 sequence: CASSYHQGLNEKLFF. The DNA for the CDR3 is TGTGCCAGCAGTTACCACCAGGGACTTAATGAAAAACTGTTTTTT.

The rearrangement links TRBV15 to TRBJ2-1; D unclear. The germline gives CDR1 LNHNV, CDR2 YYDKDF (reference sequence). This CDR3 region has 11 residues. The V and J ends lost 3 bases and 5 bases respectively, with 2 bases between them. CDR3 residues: CATSSNNEQFF. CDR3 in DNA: TGTGCCACCAGCAGTAACAATGAGCAGTTCTTC.

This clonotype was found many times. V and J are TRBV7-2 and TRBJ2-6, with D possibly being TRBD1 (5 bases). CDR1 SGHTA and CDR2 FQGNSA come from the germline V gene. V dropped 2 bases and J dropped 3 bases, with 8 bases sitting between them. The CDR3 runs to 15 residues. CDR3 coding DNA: TGTGCCAGCAGCTTACCAGGGATTGGGGCCAACGTCCTGACTTTC. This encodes CASSLPGIGANVLTF.

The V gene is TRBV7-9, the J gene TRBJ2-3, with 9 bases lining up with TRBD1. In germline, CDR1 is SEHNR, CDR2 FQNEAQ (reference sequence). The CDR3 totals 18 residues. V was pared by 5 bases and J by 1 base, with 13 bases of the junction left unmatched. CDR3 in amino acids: CASSLRQSRDRGTDTQYF. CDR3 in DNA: TGTGCCAGCAGCCTGAGACAATCCCGGGACAGGGGCACAGATACGCAGTATTTT.